This note documents a single TCR beta chain sequence. Its specific antigen is unknown. Within one base of it there is no much larger clone, and no base qualities were kept. Germline trimming amounts to 5 bases on V and 8 bases on J, with 8 as the count of junction bases outside the gene matches. The germline V gene specifies SGHRS as CDR1 and YFSETQ as CDR2. The CDR3 numbers 15 residues from cysteine through phenylalanine. The CDR3 DNA has 45 bases and is translated from base 1. This record comes from a study of OX40 agonist ivuxolimab in advanced cancers. For the wider study: Ivuxolimab was an agonistic, fully human IgG2 monoclonal antibody directed against OX40 (CD134), a costimulatory receptor. Of the approximately 54 dose-escalation patients, hepatocellular carcinoma was present in approximately 20, melanoma in some 15, renal cell carcinoma in 9 and head and neck cancer in 9. The paper covers the monotherapy dose-escalation part of the phase I ivuxolimab trial, which included N ≈ 57 patients. Intravenous ivuxolimab was administered to patients every 2 weeks at six dose levels: 0.01, 0.1, 0.3, 1.5, 3 and 10 mg/kg. Partial responses were achieved by three dose-escalation patients, of whom one had hepatocellular carcinoma and two had cutaneous melanoma. The point of sequencing TCRbeta in the periphery was to test whether ivuxolimab changed TCR sequence diversity and drove clonal T-cell expansion. A male proportion of approximately 83% and a mean age of 60 years, ranging from about 23 to 79, were recorded for the dose-escalation cohort. Prior anti-PD-1, anti-PD-L1 or anti-CTLA-4 therapy was permitted, and checkpoint inhibitors had been received by approximately 39% of dose-escalation patients.

Genomic DNA was isolated from the sorted cells so that the TCRbeta CDR3 region could be sequenced. The immunoSEQ Assay was used for sequencing of TCRbeta CDR3 regions. TCRdb provides this immuneACCESS table in a form limited to in-frame rearrangements. Some clones are lacking; in checked studies, under half of them reflect an unresolved V gene, and why the rest are absent is not known. This sample has around 68,000 clones in its table, and 85% to 90% of those were observed once. The ten biggest clones cover roughly 0.7% of the sample. General conclusions and limits of the study: In the 0.1-3.0 mg/kg groups, partial responders were among the patients with the lowest normalized peripheral clonal expansion, particularly in CD8+ T cells. After ivuxolimab, expanded clones were on average more numerous among CD8+ T cells than among CD4+ T cells. Clonal expansion of both CD4+ and CD8+ blood T cells was observed from baseline to week 6 at doses 0.1 to 3.0 mg/kg. The antigen specificity of the peripheral T cells that underwent clonal expansion was not determined. Low levels of normalized T-cell clonal expansion were also seen in some nonresponding patients.

Patients with autoimmune disease history or receiving systemic immunosuppression were excluded from the trial. Peripheral blood for TCR sequencing was drawn from every dose cohort at baseline, at cycle 4 day 1 and at cycle 7 day 1. The samples were drawn from a first-in-human, open-label, multicenter phase I dose-escalation trial of ivuxolimab. Adults with locally advanced or metastatic melanoma, renal cell carcinoma, hepatocellular carcinoma or head and neck squamous cell carcinoma were enrolled in the trial. Before TCR sequencing, CD4+ T cells and CD8+ T cells were sorted from peripheral blood as separate populations.

The rearrangement joined TRBV5-1 to TRBJ1-6; 9 of the junction bases match TRBD1. The source is an adult with an advanced solid tumor such as melanoma, head and neck, liver or kidney cancer. The sample consisted of CD4+ or CD8+ T cells sorted from blood, taken in a trial of the OX40 agonist ivuxolimab. The sequenced DNA: TGCGCCAGCAGTCTAGGACAGGGGCTTTATTCACCCCTCCACTTT. It encodes CASSLGQGLYSPLHF.